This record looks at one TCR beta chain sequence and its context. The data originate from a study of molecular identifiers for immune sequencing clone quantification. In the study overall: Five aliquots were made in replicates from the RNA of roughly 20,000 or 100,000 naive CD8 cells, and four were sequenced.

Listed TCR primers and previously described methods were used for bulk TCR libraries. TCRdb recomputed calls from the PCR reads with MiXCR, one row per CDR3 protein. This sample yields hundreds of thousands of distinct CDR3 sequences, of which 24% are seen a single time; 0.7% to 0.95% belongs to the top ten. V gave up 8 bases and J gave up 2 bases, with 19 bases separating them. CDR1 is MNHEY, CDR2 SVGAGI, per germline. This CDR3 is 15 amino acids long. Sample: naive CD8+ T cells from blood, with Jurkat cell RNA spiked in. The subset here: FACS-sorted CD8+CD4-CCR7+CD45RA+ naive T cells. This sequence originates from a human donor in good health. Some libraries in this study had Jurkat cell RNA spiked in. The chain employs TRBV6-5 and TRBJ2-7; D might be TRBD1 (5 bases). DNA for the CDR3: TGTGCCAGCGGTGACGCAGGGCACGGAACCTACGAGCAGTACTTC. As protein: CASGDAGHGTYEQYF.